The entry that follows covers one T cell receptor beta chain sequence. The data were obtained in a study of technical replicates of blood from several donors. In germline, CDR1 is MGHDK, CDR2 SYGVNS. The V and J ends lost 4 bases and 7 bases respectively, with 19 bases between them. This CDR3 spans 15 amino acids. Some clones are missing from TCRdb's copy, which holds only in-frame ones; the method was immunoSEQ multiplex PCR. The sample records 85,000 to 100,000 clones, around 94% being singletons. This sequence joins TRBV25-1 and TRBJ1-1; weak D call: TRBD1 (6 bases). Input material: T cells isolated from PBMCs. The sequence came from a human donor in good health. Here the CDR3 reads CASSALTVQGDEAFF. CDR3 coding DNA: TGTGCCAGCAGTGCTCTAACAGTACAGGGCGATGAAGCTTTCTTT.